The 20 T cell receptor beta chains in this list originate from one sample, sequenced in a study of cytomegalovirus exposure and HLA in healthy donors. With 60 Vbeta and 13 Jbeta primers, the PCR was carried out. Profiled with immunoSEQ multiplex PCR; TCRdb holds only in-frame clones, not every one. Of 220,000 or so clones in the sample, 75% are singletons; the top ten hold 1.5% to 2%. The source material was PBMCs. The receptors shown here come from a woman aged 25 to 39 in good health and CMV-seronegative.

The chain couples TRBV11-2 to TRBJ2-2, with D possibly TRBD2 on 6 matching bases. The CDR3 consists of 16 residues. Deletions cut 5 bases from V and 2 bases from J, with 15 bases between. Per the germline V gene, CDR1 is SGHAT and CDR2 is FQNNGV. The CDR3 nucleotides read TGTGCCAGCAGCGGCGGGGAGTCAGCCAACACCGGGGAGCTGTTTTTT. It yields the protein CASSGGESANTGELFF.

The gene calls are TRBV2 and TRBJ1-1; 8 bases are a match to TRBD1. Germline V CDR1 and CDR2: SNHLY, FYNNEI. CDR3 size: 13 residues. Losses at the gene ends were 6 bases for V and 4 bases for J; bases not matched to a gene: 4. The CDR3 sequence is CASSQGAITEAFF. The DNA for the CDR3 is TGTGCCAGCAGCCAGGGGGCGATCACTGAAGCTTTCTTT.

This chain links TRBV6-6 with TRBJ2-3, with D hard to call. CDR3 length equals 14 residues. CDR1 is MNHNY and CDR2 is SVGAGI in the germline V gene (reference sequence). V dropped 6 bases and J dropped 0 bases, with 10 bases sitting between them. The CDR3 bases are TGTGCCAGCAGGGTCCAGACTAGCACAGATACGCAGTATTTT. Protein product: CASRVQTSTDTQYF.

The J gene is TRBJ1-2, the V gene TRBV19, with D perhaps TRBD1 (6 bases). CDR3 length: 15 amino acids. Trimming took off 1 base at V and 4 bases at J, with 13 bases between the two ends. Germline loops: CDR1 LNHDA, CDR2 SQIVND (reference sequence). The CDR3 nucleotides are TGTGCCAGTAGTATAGGGGTCCTAGGGGGCTATGGCTACACCTTC. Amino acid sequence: CASSIGVLGGYGYTF.

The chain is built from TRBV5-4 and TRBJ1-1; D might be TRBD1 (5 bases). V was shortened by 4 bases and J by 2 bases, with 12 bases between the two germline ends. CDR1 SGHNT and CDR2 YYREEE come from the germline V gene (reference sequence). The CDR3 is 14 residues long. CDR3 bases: TGTGCCAGCAGCATCCTCAGGGCAAACACTGAAGCTTTCTTT. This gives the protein CASSILRANTEAFF.

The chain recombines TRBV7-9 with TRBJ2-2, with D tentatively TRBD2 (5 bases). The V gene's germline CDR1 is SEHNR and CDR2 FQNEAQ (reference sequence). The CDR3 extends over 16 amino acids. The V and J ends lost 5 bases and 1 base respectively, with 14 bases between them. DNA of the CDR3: TGTGCCAGCAGCCCACGCGGGCAGAGGAACACCGGGGAGCTGTTTTTT. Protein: CASSPRGQRNTGELFF.

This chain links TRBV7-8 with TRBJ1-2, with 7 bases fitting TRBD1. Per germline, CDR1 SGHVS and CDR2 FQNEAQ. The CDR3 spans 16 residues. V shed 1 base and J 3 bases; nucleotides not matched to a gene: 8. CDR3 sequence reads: CASSLVSRDRHYGYTF. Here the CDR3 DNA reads TGTGCCAGCAGCTTAGTCTCCAGGGACAGACACTATGGCTACACCTTC. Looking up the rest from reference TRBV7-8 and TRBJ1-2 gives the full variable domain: GAGVSQSPRYKVAKRGQDVALRCDPISGHVSLFWYQQALGQGPEFLTYFQNEAQLDKSGLPSDRFFAERPEGSVSTLKIQRTQQEDSAVYLCASSLVSRDRHYGYTFGSGTRLTVV.

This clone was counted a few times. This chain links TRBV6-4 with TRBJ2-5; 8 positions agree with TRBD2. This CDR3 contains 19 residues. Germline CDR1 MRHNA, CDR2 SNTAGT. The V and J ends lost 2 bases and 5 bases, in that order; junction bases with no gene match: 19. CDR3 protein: CASSDLDQLSGSVEETQYF. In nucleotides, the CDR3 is TGTGCCAGCAGTGACCTCGACCAACTAAGCGGGAGTGTTGAGGAGACCCAGTACTTC.

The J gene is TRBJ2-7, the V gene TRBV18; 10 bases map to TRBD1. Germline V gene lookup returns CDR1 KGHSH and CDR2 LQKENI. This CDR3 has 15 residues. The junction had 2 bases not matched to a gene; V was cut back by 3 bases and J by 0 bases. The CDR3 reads CASSPRQGASYEQYF. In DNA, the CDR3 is TGTGCCAGCTCACCCCGACAGGGGGCCTCCTACGAGCAGTACTTC.

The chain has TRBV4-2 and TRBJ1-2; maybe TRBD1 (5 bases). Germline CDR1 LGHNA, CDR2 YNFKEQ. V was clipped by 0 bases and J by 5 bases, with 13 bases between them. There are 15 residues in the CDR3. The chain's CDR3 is CASSQDRTGLYGYTF. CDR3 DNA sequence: TGTGCCAGCAGCCAAGATCGCACAGGTCTATATGGCTACACCTTC.

Here the CDR3 reads CASSSWGGNQPQHF. As DNA, the CDR3 is TGTGCCAGCAGCTCCTGGGGGGGAAATCAGCCCCAGCATTTT. The chain employs TRBV5-4 and TRBJ1-5; tentatively, D is TRBD1 (5 bases). CDR1 SGHNT and CDR2 YYREEE come from the germline V gene (reference sequence). Trimming removed 3 bases at V and 4 bases at J, with 11 bases between. CDR3 size: 14 residues.

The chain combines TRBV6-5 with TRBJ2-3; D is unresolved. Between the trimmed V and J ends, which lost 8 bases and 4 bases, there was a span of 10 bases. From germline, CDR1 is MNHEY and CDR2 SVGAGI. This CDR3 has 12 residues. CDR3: CASASSADTQYF. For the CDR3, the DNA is TGTGCCAGCGCATCCAGTGCAGATACGCAGTATTTT.

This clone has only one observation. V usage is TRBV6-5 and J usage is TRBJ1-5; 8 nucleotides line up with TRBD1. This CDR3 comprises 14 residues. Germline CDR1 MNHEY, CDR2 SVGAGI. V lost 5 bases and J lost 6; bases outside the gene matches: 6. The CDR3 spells CASSPGGLSQPQHF. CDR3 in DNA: TGTGCCAGCAGTCCAGGGGGCCTCTCTCAGCCCCAGCATTTT.

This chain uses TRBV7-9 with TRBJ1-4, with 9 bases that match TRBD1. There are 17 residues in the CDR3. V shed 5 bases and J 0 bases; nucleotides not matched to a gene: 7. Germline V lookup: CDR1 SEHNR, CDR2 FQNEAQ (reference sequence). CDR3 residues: CASSRDRDSATNEKLFF. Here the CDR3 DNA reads TGTGCCAGCAGCCGGGACAGGGATTCCGCAACTAATGAAAAACTGTTTTTT.

The CDR3: CASSTDSRSYNEQFF. CDR3 coding DNA: TGTGCCAGCAGCACCGACAGCCGCTCCTACAATGAGCAGTTCTTC. The chain couples TRBV9 to TRBJ2-1, with D perhaps matching TRBD1 (5 bases). Germline V gene lookup returns CDR1 SGDLS and CDR2 YYNGEE. Trimming left V 4 bases short and J 0 bases short, with 11 bases between. CDR3 length equals 15 residues.

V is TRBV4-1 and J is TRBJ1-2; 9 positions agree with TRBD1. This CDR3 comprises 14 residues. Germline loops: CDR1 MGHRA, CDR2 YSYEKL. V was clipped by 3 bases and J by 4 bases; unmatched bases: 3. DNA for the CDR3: TGCGCCAGCAGCCAGAACAGGGGGCTCTATGGCTACACCTTC. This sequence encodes CASSQNRGLYGYTF.

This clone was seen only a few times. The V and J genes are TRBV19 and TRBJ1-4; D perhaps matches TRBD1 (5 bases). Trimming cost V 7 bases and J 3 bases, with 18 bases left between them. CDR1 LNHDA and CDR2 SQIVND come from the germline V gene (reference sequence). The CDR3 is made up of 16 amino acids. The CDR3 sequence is CASTPRRGTANEKLFF. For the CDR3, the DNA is TGTGCCAGTACCCCAAGGAGGGGCACGGCTAATGAAAAACTGTTTTTT.

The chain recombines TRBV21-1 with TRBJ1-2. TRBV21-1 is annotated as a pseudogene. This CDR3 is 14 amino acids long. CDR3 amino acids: CASSKVAWDYGYTF. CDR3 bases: TGTGCCAGCAGCAAAGTAGCTTGGGACTATGGCTACACCTTC.

The CDR3 spells CASSPGVAGGGINEQFF. CDR3 DNA sequence: TGCGCCAGCAGCCCCGGAGTAGCGGGAGGTGGGATCAATGAGCAGTTCTTC. The chain recombines TRBV5-1 with TRBJ2-1, with 10 bases aligning to TRBD2. This CDR3 spans 17 amino acids. Germline-derived CDR1 and CDR2 are SGHRS and YFSETQ. V lost 4 bases, J lost 6 bases, and 13 bases stayed unmatched.

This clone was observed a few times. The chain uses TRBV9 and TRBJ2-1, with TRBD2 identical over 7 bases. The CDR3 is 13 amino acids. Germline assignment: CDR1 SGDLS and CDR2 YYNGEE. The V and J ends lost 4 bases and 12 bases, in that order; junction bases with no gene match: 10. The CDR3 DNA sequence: TGTGCCAGCAGCCCCCGAGAGCGGGGTTCGCAGTTCTTC. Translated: CASSPRERGSQFF.